These 9 T cell receptor beta chains came from one sample sequenced in a study of vaccination effects on CD4 cells after COVID-19. Data came from immunoSEQ multiplex PCR; TCRdb stores just in-frame clones and leaves some out. Among under 50,000 clones, 50% to 70% were seen once, and the ten largest hold 4.5% to 6.5%. For these TCRs, the target antigens are not known. Following 10 days of culture, CD4+ T cells were isolated. Sequencing used CD4+ T cells from PBMCs cultured without peptide, obtained before COVID-19 vaccination. The receptors were sampled from a human donor who received a COVID-19 vaccine.

V usage is TRBV7-9 and J usage is TRBJ2-6; TRBD1 aligns across 7 bases. Germline CDR1 SEHNR, CDR2 FQNEAQ (reference sequence). Trimming took 4 bases from V and 1 from J; bases not matched to a gene: 7. The CDR3 totals 17 residues. The DNA of the CDR3 is TGTGCCAGCAGCTCGGGACAGCCAATGTCTGGGGCCAACGTCCTGACTTTC. This translates into CASSSGQPMSGANVLTF.

In this sample, this clone turned up a few times. The chain combines TRBV7-2 with TRBJ2-7, with D tentatively TRBD1 (5 bases). The germline CDR1 and CDR2 sequences are SGHTA and FQGNSA. The CDR3 totals 16 residues. V lost 3 bases, J lost 2 bases, and 17 bases lay in between. The CDR3 reads CASSFSLQRTTYEQYF. The DNA of the CDR3 is TGTGCCAGCAGCTTTTCCCTCCAGAGGACAACCTACGAGCAGTACTTC.

Concerning this clone: Germline and junction disagree at one end, which may indicate a read error. V gene TRBV4-1 combines with J gene TRBJ1-6; TRBD1 aligns across 7 bases. The CDR3 runs to 17 residues. CDR1 is MGHRA and CDR2 is YSYEKL in the germline V gene. The CDR3 protein is CASSQDPSTGYSSPLHF. The CDR3 region has the DNA TGCGCCAGCAGCCAAGATCCTTCGACAGGGTATAGTTCACCCCTCCACTTT.

The chain joins TRBV11-2 to TRBJ1-3; D remains unclear. The V end was cut by 5 bases, the J end by 0 bases, with 14 bases between. Germline V gene sequence: CDR1 SGHAT, CDR2 FQNNGV. The CDR3 has 16 residues. This chain's CDR3 is CASSLLGKDSGNTIYF. In DNA form, the CDR3 reads TGTGCCAGCAGCCTGCTTGGAAAGGACTCTGGAAACACCATATATTTT.

This chain uses TRBV4-2 with TRBJ2-5; no definite D call. The ends were cut back, 0 bases at V and 2 bases at J, with 10 bases in the middle. CDR3 length: 15 residues. From germline, CDR1 is LGHNA and CDR2 YNFKEQ. The CDR3 loop reads CASSQEVGRQETQYF. CDR3 bases: TGTGCCAGCAGCCAAGAGGTGGGCCGGCAAGAGACCCAGTACTTC.

Only one count was recorded for this clone. V and J are TRBV28 and TRBJ1-5; 9 bases fit TRBD1. The CDR3 runs 15 residues. With 6 bases clipped from V and 5 bases from J, the junction kept 8 bases outside the gene matches. Germline CDR1 MDHEN, CDR2 SYDVKM. CDR3 coding DNA: TGTGCCAGCAGCCCAATCGGACAGGGGTATCAGCCCCAGCATTTT. Protein sequence: CASSPIGQGYQPQHF.

The chain uses TRBV11-2 and TRBJ1-6, with a possible D match to TRBD1 (6 bases). The CDR3 has 14 residues. V lost 3 bases and J 7 bases, leaving 10 bases between the germline ends. Germline CDR1 is SGHAT and CDR2 is FQNNGV. The CDR3 region has the DNA TGTGCCAGCAGCTTCAGGGGTGGGAATTCACCCCTCCACTTT. It yields the protein CASSFRGGNSPLHF.

The chain has TRBV15 and TRBJ2-3; D gene unclear. The CDR3 runs to 16 residues. The V gene's germline CDR1 is LNHNV and CDR2 YYDKDF (reference sequence). The V gene lost 4 bases and the J gene lost 8 bases, with 22 bases spanning the gap. The CDR3 reads CATSKNQVSSSGTQYF. CDR3 in DNA: TGTGCCACCAGCAAAAACCAGGTCTCATCGTCGGGTACGCAGTATTTT.

This CDR3 is CASSLNGLVAYEQYF. DNA of the CDR3: TGTGCCAGCAGCTTAAATGGGCTAGTCGCCTACGAGCAGTACTTC. V is TRBV7-2 and J is TRBJ2-7; D call uncertain. Germline V gene sequence: CDR1 SGHTA, CDR2 FQGNSA. V was trimmed by 2 bases and J by 2 bases, leaving 13 bases between them. The CDR3 is 15 residues long.